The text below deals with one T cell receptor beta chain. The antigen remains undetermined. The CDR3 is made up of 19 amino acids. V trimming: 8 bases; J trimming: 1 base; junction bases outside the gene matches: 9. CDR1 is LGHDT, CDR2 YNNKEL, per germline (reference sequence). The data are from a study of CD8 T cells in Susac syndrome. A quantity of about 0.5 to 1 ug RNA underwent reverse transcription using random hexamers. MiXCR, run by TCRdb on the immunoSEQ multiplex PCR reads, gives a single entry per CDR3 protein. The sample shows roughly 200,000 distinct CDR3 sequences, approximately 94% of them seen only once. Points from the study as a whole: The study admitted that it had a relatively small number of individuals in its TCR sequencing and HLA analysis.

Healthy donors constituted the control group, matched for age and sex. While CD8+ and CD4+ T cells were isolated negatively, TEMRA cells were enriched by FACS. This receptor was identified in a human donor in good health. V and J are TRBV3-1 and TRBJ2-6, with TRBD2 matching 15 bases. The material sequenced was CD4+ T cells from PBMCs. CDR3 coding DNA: TGTGCCAGCTTTGGACTAGCGGGAGGGCCTGAGTCTGGGGCCAACGTCCTGACTTTC. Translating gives CASFGLAGGPESGANVLTF.